These T cell receptor beta chains were read from a single sample in a study of OX40 agonist ivuxolimab in advanced cancers. Sequencing used immunoSEQ multiplex PCR; TCRdb keeps in-frame clones, though not all of them. Of under 55,000 clones in the sample, 65% to 90% were seen once. The sequences come from CD4+ or CD8+ T cells sorted from blood, collected in a trial of the OX40 agonist ivuxolimab. The receptor source for this set is an adult with an advanced solid tumor such as melanoma, head and neck, liver or kidney cancer. Each CDR3 is given without its conserved first and last residue. A D gene is named only where the DNA matches it firmly.

>TRBV7-2|TRBJ1-5|-
ASSLDELSLNQPQH
>TRBV9|TRBJ2-5|TRBD1
ASSTRQGRETQY
>TRBV27|TRBJ2-6|-
ASSFRGLGSTGANVLT
>TRBV4-1|TRBJ2-1|-
ASSQVWVRQGNSYNEQF
>TRBV7-9|TRBJ1-4|TRBD1
ASSFQGAANEKLF
>TRBV11-3|TRBJ1-1|-
ASSPTVGAEAF
>TRBV6-5|TRBJ2-7|TRBD2
ASSYSSGTYEQY
>TRBV5-1|TRBJ1-5|-
ASSLGGRNQPQH
>TRBV27|TRBJ1-3|-
ASSFDSSGNTIY
>TRBV5-1|TRBJ1-5|TRBD1
ASSPQGSNQPQH
>TRBV19|TRBJ1-5|-
ASSISLGNQPQH
>TRBV6-1|TRBJ1-4|-
ASSDPSRGPPNEKLF
>TRBV6-6|TRBJ2-5|-
ASSFNGNRGRETQY
>TRBV7-9|TRBJ2-5|TRBD1
ASSLLGTGYWETQY
>TRBV11-2|TRBJ2-7|TRBD2
ASSPTFSSGSHEQY
>TRBV7-9|TRBJ2-2|-
ASSEDGHTGELF
>TRBV7-6|TRBJ2-3|-
ASSLPARQRTANTDTQY
>TRBV19|TRBJ1-5|-
ASRVSAGNQPQH
>TRBV5-4|TRBJ1-6|TRBD1
ASSSRWTGRNSPLH
>TRBV28|TRBJ1-3|-
ASSPHISGNTIY
>TRBV11-2|TRBJ2-1|-
ASSQGAAYNEQF
>TRBV5-4|TRBJ2-7|TRBD2
ASSLGLAGVEQY
>TRBV6-5|TRBJ2-3|-
ASSPRHGDTQY
>TRBV4-1|TRBJ1-4|-
ASSVRGELF
>TRBV30|TRBJ1-2|-
ASGSLPNYGYT
>TRBV7-8|TRBJ1-5|-
ASSLVTGSNQPQH
>TRBV19|TRBJ2-1|TRBD2
ASSTTAGGISEQF
>TRBV7-8|TRBJ2-5|-
ASRGGRPQETQY
>TRBV18|TRBJ2-1|-
ASSPVLGAPSSYNEQF
>TRBV4-2|TRBJ2-7|-
ASSQDRAAYEQY
>TRBV28|TRBJ2-2|-
ASSPRITRELF
>TRBV30|TRBJ2-7|-
AWSVGSGRY
>TRBV4-1|TRBJ1-4|-
ASSQVGGRKEKLF
>TRBV25-1|TRBJ1-2|-
ASSVDWGLRGYT
>TRBV9|TRBJ1-5|TRBD1
ASSDDRGGDQPQH
>TRBV5-8|TRBJ2-3|-
ASSLDRVLTDTQY
>TRBV11-2|TRBJ2-5|TRBD2
ASSLTRLAVETQY
>TRBV7-9|TRBJ2-2|-
ASSLEAPSEGELF
>TRBV9|TRBJ1-2|-
ASSALGGQGGYT
>TRBV28|TRBJ1-2|TRBD1
ASSSFPTGSYGYT
>TRBV5-4|TRBJ2-5|-
ASSSPVGRAQY
>TRBV5-4|TRBJ1-5|TRBD1
ASSLGGQTGNQPQH
>TRBV6-5|TRBJ2-3|-
ASSSQGTQY
>TRBV6-1|TRBJ1-3|-
ASSEQIGGAKGRNTIY
>TRBV2|TRBJ2-7|TRBD2
ASSQISGGATEQY
>TRBV6-5|TRBJ1-6|-
ASSYRGVNYNSPLH
>TRBV7-3|TRBJ2-2|-
ASSLRPNTGELF